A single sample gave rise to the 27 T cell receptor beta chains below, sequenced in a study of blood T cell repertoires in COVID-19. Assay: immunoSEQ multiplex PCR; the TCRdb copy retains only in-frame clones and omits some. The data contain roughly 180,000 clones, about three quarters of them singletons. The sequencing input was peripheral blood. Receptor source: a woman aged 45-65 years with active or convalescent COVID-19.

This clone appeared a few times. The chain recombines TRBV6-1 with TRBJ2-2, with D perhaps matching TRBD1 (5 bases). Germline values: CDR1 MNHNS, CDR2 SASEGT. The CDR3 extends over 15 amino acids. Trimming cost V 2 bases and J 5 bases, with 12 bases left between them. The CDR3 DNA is TGTGCCAGCAGTGAAACATTCCAGGGAACCGGGGAGCTGTTTTTT. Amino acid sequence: CASSETFQGTGELFF.

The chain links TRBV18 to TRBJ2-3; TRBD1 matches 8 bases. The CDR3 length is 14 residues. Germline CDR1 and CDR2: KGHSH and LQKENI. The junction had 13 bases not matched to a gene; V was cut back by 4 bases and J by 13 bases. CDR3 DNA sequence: TGTGCCAGCTCACTGGGGCAGGGACAGGTAGTGAAGTATTTT. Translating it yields CASSLGQGQVVKYF.

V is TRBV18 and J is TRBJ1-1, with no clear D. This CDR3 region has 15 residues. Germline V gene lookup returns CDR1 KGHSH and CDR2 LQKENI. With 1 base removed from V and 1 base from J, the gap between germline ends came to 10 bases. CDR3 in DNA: TGTGCCAGCTCACCACGAAACGGGGAGAACACTGAAGCTTTCTTT. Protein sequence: CASSPRNGENTEAFF. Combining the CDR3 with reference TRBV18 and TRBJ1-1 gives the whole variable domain NAGVMQNPRHLVRRRGQEARLRCSPMKGHSHVYWYRQLPEEGLKFMVYLQKENIIDESGMPKERFSAEFPKEGPSILRIQQVVRGDSAAYFCASSPRNGENTEAFFGQGTRLTVV.

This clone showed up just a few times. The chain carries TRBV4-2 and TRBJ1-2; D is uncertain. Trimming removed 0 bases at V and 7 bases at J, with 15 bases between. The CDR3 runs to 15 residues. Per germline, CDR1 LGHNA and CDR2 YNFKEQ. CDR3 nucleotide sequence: TGTGCCAGCAGCCAAGATGCCGGTGCCGCGTTTGGCTACACCTTC. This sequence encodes CASSQDAGAAFGYTF.

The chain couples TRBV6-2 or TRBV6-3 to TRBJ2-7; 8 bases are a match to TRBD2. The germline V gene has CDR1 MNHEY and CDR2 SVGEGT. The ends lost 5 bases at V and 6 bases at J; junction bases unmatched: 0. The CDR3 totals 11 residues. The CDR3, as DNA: TGTGCCAGCAGTCGGGGGGGCGAGCAGTACTTC. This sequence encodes CASSRGGEQYF.

In DNA, the CDR3 is TGTGCCAGCAGCCCCCGAGAGGGATACGAGCAGTACTTC. This encodes CASSPREGYEQYF. The rearrangement joins TRBV7-2 to TRBJ2-7, with D possibly being TRBD2 (5 bases). V was clipped by 5 bases and J by 4 bases, with 12 bases between them. Germline V gene lookup returns CDR1 SGHTA and CDR2 FQGNSA. This CDR3 is built from 13 residues.

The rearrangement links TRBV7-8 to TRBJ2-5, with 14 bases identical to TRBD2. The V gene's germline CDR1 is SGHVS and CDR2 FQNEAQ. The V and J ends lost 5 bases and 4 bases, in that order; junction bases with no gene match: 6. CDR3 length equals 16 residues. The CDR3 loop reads CASSPRGLAGGETQYF. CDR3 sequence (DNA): TGTGCCAGCAGCCCTCGCGGACTAGCGGGGGGAGAGACCCAGTACTTC.

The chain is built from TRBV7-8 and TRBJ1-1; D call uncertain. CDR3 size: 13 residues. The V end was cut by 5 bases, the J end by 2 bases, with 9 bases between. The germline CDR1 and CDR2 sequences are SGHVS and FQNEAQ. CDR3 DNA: TGTGCCAGCAGCCGCACTTACAACACTGAAGCTTTCTTT. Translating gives CASSRTYNTEAFF.

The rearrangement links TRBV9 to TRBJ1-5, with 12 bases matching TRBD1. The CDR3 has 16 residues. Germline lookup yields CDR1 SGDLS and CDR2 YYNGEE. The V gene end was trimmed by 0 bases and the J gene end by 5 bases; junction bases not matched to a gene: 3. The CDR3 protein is CASSVGDRGPDQPQHF. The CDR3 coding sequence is TGTGCCAGCAGCGTAGGGGACAGGGGGCCGGATCAGCCCCAGCATTTT.

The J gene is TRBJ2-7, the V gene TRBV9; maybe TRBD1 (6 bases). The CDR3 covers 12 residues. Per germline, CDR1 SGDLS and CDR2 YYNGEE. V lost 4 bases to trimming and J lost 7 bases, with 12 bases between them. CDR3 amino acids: CASSQDRREQYF. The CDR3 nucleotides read TGTGCCAGCAGCCAGGACAGACGTGAGCAGTACTTC.

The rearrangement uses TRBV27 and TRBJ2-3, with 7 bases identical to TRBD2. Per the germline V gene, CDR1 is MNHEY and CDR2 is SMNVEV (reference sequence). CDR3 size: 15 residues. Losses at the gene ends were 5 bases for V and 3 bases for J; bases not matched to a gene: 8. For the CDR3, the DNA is TGTGCCAGCAGTCACCCGGGGGGAGGGACAGATACGCAGTATTTT. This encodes CASSHPGGGTDTQYF.

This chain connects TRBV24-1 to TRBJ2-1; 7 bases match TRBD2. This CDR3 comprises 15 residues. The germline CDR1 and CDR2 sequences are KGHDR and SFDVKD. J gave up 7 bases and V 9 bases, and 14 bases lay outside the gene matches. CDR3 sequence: CATQESGGGKNEQFF. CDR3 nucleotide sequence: TGTGCCACCCAGGAGTCGGGAGGAGGTAAGAATGAGCAGTTCTTC.

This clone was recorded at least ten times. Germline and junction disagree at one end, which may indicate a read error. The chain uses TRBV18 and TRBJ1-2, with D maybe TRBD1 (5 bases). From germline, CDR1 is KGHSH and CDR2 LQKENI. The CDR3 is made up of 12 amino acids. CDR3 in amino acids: CASSPGDGGPAF. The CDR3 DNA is TGTGCCAGCTCACCTGGGGACGGGGGTCCCGCCTTC.

The CDR3 nucleotides read TGTGCCAGCAGCCCCCGTCTAGGCACTGAAGCTTTCTTT. It codes for CASSPRLGTEAFF. The V call is TRBV7-9, the J call TRBJ1-1; D remains unclear. This CDR3 is built from 13 residues. Germline V gives CDR1 SEHNR, CDR2 FQNEAQ (reference sequence). V dropped 5 bases and J dropped 4 bases, with 11 bases sitting between them.

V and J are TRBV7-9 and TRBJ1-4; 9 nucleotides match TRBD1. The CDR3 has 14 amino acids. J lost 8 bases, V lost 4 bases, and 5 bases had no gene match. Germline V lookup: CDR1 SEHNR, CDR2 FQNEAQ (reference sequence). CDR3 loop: CASSYGTGKEKLFF. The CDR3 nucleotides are TGTGCCAGCAGCTACGGGACAGGGAAGGAAAAACTGTTTTTT.

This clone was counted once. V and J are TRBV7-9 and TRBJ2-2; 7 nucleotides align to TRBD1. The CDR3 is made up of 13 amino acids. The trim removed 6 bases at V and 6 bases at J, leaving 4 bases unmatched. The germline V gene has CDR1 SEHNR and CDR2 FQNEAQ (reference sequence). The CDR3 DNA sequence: TGTGCCAGCAGTTATACAGGGGCCGGGGAGCTGTTTTTT. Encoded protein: CASSYTGAGELFF.

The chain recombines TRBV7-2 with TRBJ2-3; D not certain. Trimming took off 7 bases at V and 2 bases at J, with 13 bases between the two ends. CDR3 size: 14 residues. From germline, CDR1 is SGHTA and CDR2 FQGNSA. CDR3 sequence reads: CASKNSYTTDTQYF. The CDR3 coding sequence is TGTGCCAGCAAGAACAGTTATACCACAGATACGCAGTATTTT.

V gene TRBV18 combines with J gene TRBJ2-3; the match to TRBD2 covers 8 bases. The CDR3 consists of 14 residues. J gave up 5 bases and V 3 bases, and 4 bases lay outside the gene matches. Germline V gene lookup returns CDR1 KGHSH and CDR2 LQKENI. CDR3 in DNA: TGTGCCAGCTCACCGGGACTAGAAGGAGATACGCAGTATTTT. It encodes CASSPGLEGDTQYF.

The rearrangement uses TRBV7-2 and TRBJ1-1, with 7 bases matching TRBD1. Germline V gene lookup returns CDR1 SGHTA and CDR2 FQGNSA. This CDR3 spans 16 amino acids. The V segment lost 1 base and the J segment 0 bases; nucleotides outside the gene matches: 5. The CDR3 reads CASSLGGTVMNTEAFF. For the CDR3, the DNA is TGTGCCAGCAGCTTAGGGGGGACAGTGATGAACACTGAAGCTTTCTTT. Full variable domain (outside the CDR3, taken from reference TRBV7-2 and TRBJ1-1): GAGVSQSPSNKVTEKGKDVELRCDPISGHTALYWYRQSLGQGLEFLIYFQGNSAPDKSGLPSDRFSAERTGGSVSTLTIQRTQQEDSAVYLCASSLGGTVMNTEAFFGQGTRLTVV.

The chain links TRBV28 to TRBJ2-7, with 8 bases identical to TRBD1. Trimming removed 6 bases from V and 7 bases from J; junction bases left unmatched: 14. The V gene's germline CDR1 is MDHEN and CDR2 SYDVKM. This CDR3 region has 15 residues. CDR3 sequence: CASSRVGTGRREQYF. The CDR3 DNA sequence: TGTGCCAGCAGCCGGGTGGGGACAGGCCGCCGAGAGCAGTACTTC.

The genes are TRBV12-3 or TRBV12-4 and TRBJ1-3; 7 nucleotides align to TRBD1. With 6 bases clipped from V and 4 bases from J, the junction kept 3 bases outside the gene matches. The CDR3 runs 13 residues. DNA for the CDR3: TGTGCCAGCAGGACAGGGTCAGGAAACACCATATATTTT. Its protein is CASRTGSGNTIYF.

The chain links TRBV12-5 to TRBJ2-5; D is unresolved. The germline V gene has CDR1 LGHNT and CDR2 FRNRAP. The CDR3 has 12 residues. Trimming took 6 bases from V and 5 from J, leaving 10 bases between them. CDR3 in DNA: TGTGCTAGTGGACCCCGGGTTGAGACCCAGTACTTC. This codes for CASGPRVETQYF. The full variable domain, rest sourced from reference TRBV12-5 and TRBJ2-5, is DARVTQTPRHKVTEMGQEVTMRCQPILGHNTVFWYRQTMMQGLELLAYFRNRAPLDDSGMPKDRFSAEMPDATLATLKIQPSEPRDSAVYFCASGPRVETQYFGPGTRLLVL.

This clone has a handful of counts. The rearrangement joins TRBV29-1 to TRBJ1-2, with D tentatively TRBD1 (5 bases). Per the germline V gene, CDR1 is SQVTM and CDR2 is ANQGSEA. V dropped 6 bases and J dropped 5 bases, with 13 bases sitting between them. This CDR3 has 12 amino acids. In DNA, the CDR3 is TGCAGCGTCGAGCGGGGGAATTATGGCTACACCTTC. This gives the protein CSVERGNYGYTF. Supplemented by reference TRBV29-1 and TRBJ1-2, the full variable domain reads SAVISQKPSRDICQRGTSLTIQCQVDSQVTMMFWYRQQPGQSLTLIATANQGSEATYESGFVIDKFPISRPNLTFSTLTVSNMSPEDSSIYLCSVERGNYGYTFGSGTRLTVV.

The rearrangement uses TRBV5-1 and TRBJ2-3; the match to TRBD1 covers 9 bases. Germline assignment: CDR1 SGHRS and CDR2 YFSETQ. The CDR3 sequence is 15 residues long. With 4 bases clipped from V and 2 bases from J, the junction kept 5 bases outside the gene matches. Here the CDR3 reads CASSLQGANTDTQYF. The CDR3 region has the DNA TGCGCCAGCAGCCTACAGGGGGCGAACACAGATACGCAGTATTTT.

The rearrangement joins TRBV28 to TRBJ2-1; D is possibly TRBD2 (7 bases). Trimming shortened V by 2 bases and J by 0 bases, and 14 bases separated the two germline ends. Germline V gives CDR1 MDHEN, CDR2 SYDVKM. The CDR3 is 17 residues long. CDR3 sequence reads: CASSLGGGGGSYNEQFF. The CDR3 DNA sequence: TGTGCCAGCAGTTTAGGGGGGGGCGGGGGCTCCTACAATGAGCAGTTCTTC.

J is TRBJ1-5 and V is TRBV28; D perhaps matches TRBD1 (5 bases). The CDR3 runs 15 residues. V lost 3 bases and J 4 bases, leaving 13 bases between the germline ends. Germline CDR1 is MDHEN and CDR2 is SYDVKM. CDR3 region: CASSLFRTQNQPQHF. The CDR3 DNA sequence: TGTGCCAGCAGTTTGTTTCGGACACAGAATCAGCCCCAGCATTTT.

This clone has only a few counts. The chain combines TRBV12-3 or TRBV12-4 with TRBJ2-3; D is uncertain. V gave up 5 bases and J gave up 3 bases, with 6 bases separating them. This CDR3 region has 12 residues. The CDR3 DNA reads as TGTGCCAGCAGTCCCGGGACAGATACGCAGTATTTT. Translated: CASSPGTDTQYF.